This TCR beta chain was found in a study of graft-versus-host responses after intestinal transplantation. The CDR3 runs to 18 residues. V shed 5 bases, J shed 0 bases, and the junction held 10 bases outside the gene matches. The V gene's germline CDR1 is MNHEY and CDR2 SMNVEV (reference sequence). Measured with immunoSEQ multiplex PCR; TCRdb has only the in-frame clones, and not every one. The sample consists of roughly 110,000 clones, about 92% of them appearing once. In regard to this clone: Its specificity is not known.

The specimen was unstimulated CD4+ T cells sorted from spleen or lymph node cells, collected before transplant. The chain recombines TRBV27 with TRBJ2-6; 7 bases line up with TRBD2. This clonotype was sampled from a human donor who was the organ donor for an intestinal transplant. CDR3 bases: TGTGCCAGCAGTGATGGGGGACTAAGACTCTCTGGGGCCAACGTCCTGACTTTC. Its protein is CASSDGGLRLSGANVLTF.